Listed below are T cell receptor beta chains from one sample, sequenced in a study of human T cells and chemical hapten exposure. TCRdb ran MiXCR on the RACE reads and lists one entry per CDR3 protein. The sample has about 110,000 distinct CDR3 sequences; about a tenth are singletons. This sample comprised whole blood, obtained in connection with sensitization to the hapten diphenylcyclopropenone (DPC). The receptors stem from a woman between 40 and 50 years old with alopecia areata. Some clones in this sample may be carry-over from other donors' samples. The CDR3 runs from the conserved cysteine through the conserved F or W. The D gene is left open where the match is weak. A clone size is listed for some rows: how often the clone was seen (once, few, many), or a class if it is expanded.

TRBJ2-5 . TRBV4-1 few CASSQEGPRETQYF TGCGCCAGCAGCCAAGAAGGCCCGCGGGAGACCCAGTACTTC
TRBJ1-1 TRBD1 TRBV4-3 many CASSQVPLRQGGTEAFF TGCGCCAGCAGCCAAGTGCCGCTTAGACAGGGGGGGACTGAAGCTTTCTTT
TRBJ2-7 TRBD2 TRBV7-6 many CASSLAASGGPYEQYF TGTGCCAGCAGCTTAGCAGCTAGCGGGGGACCTTACGAGCAGTACTTC
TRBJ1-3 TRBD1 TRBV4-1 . CASSQERIRQGGNSGNTIYF TGCGCCAGCAGCCAAGAAAGGATTCGACAGGGGGGAAACTCTGGAAACACCATATATTTT
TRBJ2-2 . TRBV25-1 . CASSDPGVGTGELFF TGTGCCAGCAGTGACCCAGGGGTAGGCACCGGGGAGCTGTTTTTT
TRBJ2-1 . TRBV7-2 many CASSLVGNEQFF TGTGCCAGCAGCTTAGTAGGAAATGAGCAGTTCTTC
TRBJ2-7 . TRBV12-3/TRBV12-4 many CASSLGQGPFYEQYF TGTGCCAGCAGTTTAGGGCAGGGACCCTTCTACGAGCAGTACTTC
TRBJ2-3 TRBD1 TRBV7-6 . CASSSRTGFADTQNF TGTGCCAGCAGCTCCCGGACAGGGTTCGCAGATACGCAGAATTTT
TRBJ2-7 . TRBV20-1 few CSATTGNYEQYF TGCAGTGCGACAACAGGGAACTACGAGCAGTACTTC
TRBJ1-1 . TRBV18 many CASSFRRDDTEAFF TGTGCCAGCTCATTTCGCAGGGACGACACTGAAGCTTTCTTT
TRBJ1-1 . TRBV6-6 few CASSYDQSNTEAFF TGTGCCAGCAGTTACGACCAATCGAACACTGAAGCTTTCTTT
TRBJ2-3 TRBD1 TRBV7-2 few CASSLGTGPPDTQYF TGTGCCAGCAGCTTAGGGACAGGCCCCCCAGATACGCAGTATTTT
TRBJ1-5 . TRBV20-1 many CSARDLLQGQPQHF TGCAGTGCTAGAGATCTCCTTCAGGGACAGCCCCAGCATTTT
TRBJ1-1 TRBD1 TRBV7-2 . CASSIQGLTEAFF TGTGCCAGCAGCATACAGGGGCTGACTGAAGCTTTCTTT
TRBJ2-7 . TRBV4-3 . CASSRGTDDYEQYF TGCGCCAGCAGTCGCGGGACAGATGACTACGAGCAGTACTTC
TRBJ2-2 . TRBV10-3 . CAINRGAGELFF TGTGCCATCAATCGAGGGGCCGGGGAGCTGTTTTTT
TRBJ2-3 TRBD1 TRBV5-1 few CASRSAPGGDTQYF TGCGCCAGCAGATCAGCCCCAGGGGGCGATACGCAGTATTTT
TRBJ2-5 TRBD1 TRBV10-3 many CAIRGDRAETQYF TGTGCCATCAGAGGGGACAGGGCAGAGACCCAGTACTTC
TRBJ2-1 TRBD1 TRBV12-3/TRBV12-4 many CASSFGTGGHNEQFF TGTGCCAGCAGTTTTGGGACAGGGGGGCACAATGAGCAGTTCTTC
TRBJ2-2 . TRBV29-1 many CSAGHKNTGELFF TGCAGCGCTGGACATAAGAACACCGGGGAGCTGTTTTTT
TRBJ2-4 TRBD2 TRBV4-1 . CASSQGEGSGGRENIQYF TGCGCCAGCAGCCAAGGTGAAGGTAGCGGGGGTCGGGAAAACATTCAGTACTTC
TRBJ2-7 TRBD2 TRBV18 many CASSPRVAGGLGYEQYF TGTGCCAGCTCACCAAGGGTAGCGGGGGGCCTAGGCTACGAGCAGTACTTC
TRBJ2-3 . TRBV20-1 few CSASWYRSDTQYF TGCAGTGCTAGTTGGTATCGTTCAGATACGCAGTATTTT
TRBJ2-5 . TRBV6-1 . CASARLGPETQYF TGTGCCAGCGCCAGACTAGGTCCGGAGACCCAGTACTTC
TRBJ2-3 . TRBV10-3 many CAISESTTLGNTQYF TGTGCCATCAGTGAGTCGACTACCTTGGGGAATACGCAGTATTTT
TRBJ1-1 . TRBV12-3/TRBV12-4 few CASTPGAAGHTEAFF TGTGCCAGCACCCCGGGGGCGGCGGGGCACACTGAAGCTTTCTTT
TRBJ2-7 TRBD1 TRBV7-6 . CASSPGTGIGEQYF TGTGCCAGCAGCCCCGGGACAGGGATAGGCGAGCAGTACTTC
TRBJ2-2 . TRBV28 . CASSFRSVPGELFF TGTGCCAGCAGTTTTAGGAGTGTTCCCGGGGAGCTGTTTTTT
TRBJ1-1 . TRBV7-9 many CASSLGQDLTEAFF TGTGCCAGCAGCTTAGGCCAGGATCTCACTGAAGCTTTCTTT
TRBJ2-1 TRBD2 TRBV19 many CASGPRLAGALSYNEQFF TGTGCCAGTGGGCCAAGACTAGCGGGGGCTCTTTCCTACAATGAGCAGTTCTTC
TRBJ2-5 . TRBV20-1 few CSARDSAGQETQYF TGCAGTGCTAGAGATTCGGCGGGGCAAGAGACCCAGTACTTC
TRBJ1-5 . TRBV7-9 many CASSLDGASNQPQHF TGTGCCAGCAGCCTGGACGGGGCCAGCAATCAGCCCCAGCATTTT
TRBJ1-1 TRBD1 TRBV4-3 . CASSQEWTGLNTEAFF TGCGCCAGCAGCCAAGAATGGACAGGGCTGAACACTGAAGCTTTCTTT
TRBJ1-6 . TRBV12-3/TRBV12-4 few CASSPRQSRNSPLHF TGTGCCAGCAGTCCCAGGCAATCAAGGAATTCACCCCTCCACTTT
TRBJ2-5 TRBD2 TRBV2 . CASRYPGLAGVVRSKTQYF TGTGCCAGCAGATATCCGGGACTAGCGGGGGTGGTTCGTTCAAAGACCCAGTACTTC
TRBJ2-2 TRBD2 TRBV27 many CASNRRGDTGELFF TGTGCCAGTAATAGGCGGGGGGACACCGGGGAGCTGTTTTTT
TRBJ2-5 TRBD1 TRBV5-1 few CASSWSGQGQETQYF TGCGCCAGCAGCTGGAGCGGACAGGGCCAAGAGACCCAGTACTTC
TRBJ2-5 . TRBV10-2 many CASSETDVQQTQYF TGCGCCAGCAGTGAGACAGATGTCCAGCAGACCCAGTACTTC
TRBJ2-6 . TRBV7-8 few CASSLHPGLPGANVLTF TGTGCCAGCAGCTTACATCCAGGCCTACCTGGGGCCAACGTCCTGACTTTC
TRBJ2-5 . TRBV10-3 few CAISDDNLRQETQYF TGTGCCATCAGTGACGATAATCTTAGGCAAGAGACCCAGTACTTC
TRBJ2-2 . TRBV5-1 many CASSPEGAGELFF TGCGCCAGCAGCCCAGAAGGGGCCGGGGAGCTGTTTTTT
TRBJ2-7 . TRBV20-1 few CSAREPGHQTTYEQYF TGCAGTGCTAGAGAGCCCGGGCACCAGACGACCTACGAGCAGTACTTC
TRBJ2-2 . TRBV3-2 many CASSQVQWLGPRGGVVNTGELFF TGTGCCAGCAGCCAAGTTCAGTGGCTTGGCCCGAGGGGGGGTGTGGTGAACACCGGGGAGCTGTTTTTT
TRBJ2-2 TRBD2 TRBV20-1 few CSALRISGFTGELFF TGCAGTGCTCTGCGAATTAGCGGGTTCACCGGGGAGCTGTTTTTT
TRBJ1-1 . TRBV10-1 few CASSDDDLNTEAFF TGCGCCAGCAGTGATGACGACCTGAACACTGAAGCTTTCTTT
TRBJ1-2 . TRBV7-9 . CASTILTPWGYGYTF TGTGCCAGCACCATACTGACCCCCTGGGGCTATGGCTACACCTTC
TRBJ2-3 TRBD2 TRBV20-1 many CSARAASGGRDTQYF TGCAGTGCTAGAGCGGCTAGCGGGGGGAGAGATACGCAGTATTTT